These 32 T cell receptor beta chains were sequenced from one sample in a study of blood T cells in healthy people across ages. Through a sample-barcoded 5' primer and a J-beta primer mix, a second PCR was run for roughly 6 to 11 cycles. TCRdb re-derived calls from the 5' RACE reads in MiXCR, one entry per CDR3 protein. Of over 500,000 distinct CDR3 sequences listed, about 27% are singletons. These data are also associated with another study on T cells of mothers and their children.

The sequenced material came from blood. The receptors originated from a boy aged 2 to 10 in good health.

J is TRBJ2-3 and V is TRBV6-2 or TRBV6-3, with D possibly being TRBD2 (5 bases). The CDR3 totals 15 residues. V lost 5 bases and J 2 bases, leaving 14 bases between the germline ends. Germline CDR1 MNHEY, CDR2 SVGEGT. CDR3 sequence reads: CASSPWGAYTDTQYF. The DNA for the CDR3 is TGTGCCAGCAGTCCTTGGGGAGCGTACACAGATACGCAGTATTTT.

The sample holds many counts of this clonotype. This chain links TRBV6-5 with TRBJ2-1, with D uncertain. Germline CDR1 reads MNHEY; CDR2 reads SVGAGI. V was cut by 0 bases and J by 8 bases, with 11 bases left in between. The length of the CDR3 is 14 residues. The CDR3, as DNA: TGTGCCAGCAGTTACTCGGAAGGTGTCGATGAGCAGTTCTTC. Encoded protein: CASSYSEGVDEQFF.

The rearrangement uses TRBV6-5 and TRBJ2-2; D is unresolved. Germline V gene data show CDR1 as MNHEY and CDR2 as SVGAGI. V shed 2 bases and J shed 2 bases, with 9 bases lying between them. The CDR3 has 15 amino acids. The CDR3 DNA sequence: TGTGCCAGCAGTTACGAGCACCCAAACACCGGGGAGCTGTTTTTT. Translation gives CASSYEHPNTGELFF.

The genes are TRBV10-2 and TRBJ2-5; TRBD2 agrees at 9 bases. The assigned J gene may be wrong: the sequence end matches TRBJ2-1 better. Germline CDR1 and CDR2: WSHSY and SAAADI. The CDR3 is made up of 15 amino acids. The CDR3 region has the DNA TGCGCCAGCAAACGGACTAGCGAGGACTACAATGAGCAGTTCTTC. Encoded protein: CASKRTSEDYNEQFF.

This clonotype was detected a few times. V usage is TRBV4-3 and J usage is TRBJ1-5; D may be TRBD1 (6 bases). The V gene lost 0 bases and the J gene lost 7 bases, with 13 bases spanning the gap. The length of the CDR3 is 15 residues. Germline-derived CDR1 and CDR2 are LGHNA and YSLEER. This chain's CDR3 is CASSQDTRGRQPQHF. The CDR3 DNA reads TGCGCCAGCAGCCAAGATACCCGGGGGCGGCAGCCCCAGCATTTT.

The chain recombines TRBV7-9 with TRBJ2-1; D gene unclear. The CDR3 contains 16 residues. Germline loops: CDR1 SEHNR, CDR2 FQNEAQ (reference sequence). Trimming took 4 bases from V and 1 from J, leaving 14 bases between them. The chain's CDR3 is CASSSLDSISYNEQFF. The CDR3 nucleotides read TGTGCCAGCAGCTCCCTTGACTCGATATCCTACAATGAGCAGTTCTTC.

The CDR3 reads CASSQDPGGYGYTF. The DNA for the CDR3 is TGTGCCAGCAGCCAAGATCCAGGGGGCTATGGCTACACCTTC. V is TRBV14 and J is TRBJ1-2, with 7 nucleotides matching TRBD1. The CDR3 is 14 residues long. V lost 0 bases, J lost 4 bases, and 2 bases stayed unmatched. Germline CDR1 is SGHDN and CDR2 is FVKESK.

This clonotype has a count of ten or more. The chain uses TRBV14 and TRBJ2-1; D unclear. The CDR3 consists of 13 residues. Trimming pared 0 bases from V and 6 bases from J, leaving 6 bases between. The V gene's germline CDR1 is SGHDN and CDR2 FVKESK. The CDR3 DNA reads TGTGCCAGCAGCCAAGAAAAGTTCAATGAGCAGTTCTTC. Amino acid sequence: CASSQEKFNEQFF.

This clonotype has more than one count but fewer than ten. The chain recombines TRBV7-2 with TRBJ2-2, with 12 bases fitting TRBD2. CDR3 length equals 19 residues. Trimming removed 0 bases from V and 5 bases from J; junction bases left unmatched: 10. Germline CDR1 SGHTA, CDR2 FQGNSA. The CDR3 DNA is TGTGCCAGCAGCTTAGCGGGCCCCGGACTAGCGGGATTAACCGGGGAGCTGTTTTTT. This gives the protein CASSLAGPGLAGLTGELFF.

This clonotype was counted ten times or more. This chain joins TRBV6-5 and TRBJ2-1; possible D gene TRBD2, 5 bases. Germline CDR1 and CDR2: MNHEY and SVGAGI. V lost 2 bases and J lost 4, with 12 bases in between. The CDR3 loop spans 15 amino acids. Written as DNA, the CDR3 is TGTGCCAGCAGTTACAGCGGACTTTTATACAATGAGCAGTTCTTC. This codes for CASSYSGLLYNEQFF.

This clonotype showed up just a few times. The junction departs from germline at one end; a sequencing error may be responsible. The chain combines TRBV5-4 with TRBJ2-5, with TRBD2 identical over 10 bases. Germline values: CDR1 SGHNT, CDR2 YYREEE (reference sequence). The CDR3 runs to 14 residues. CDR3 nucleotides: TGTGCCACGACGAAAGCGGGAGGGTCTCCCGAGCAGTCCTTC. Translated: CATTKAGGSPEQSF.

The chain employs TRBV7-6 and TRBJ2-6; possibly TRBD1 for D (6 bases). The germline V gene has CDR1 SGHVS and CDR2 FNYEAQ. The CDR3 runs 16 residues. Between the trimmed V and J ends, which lost 1 base and 0 bases, there was a span of 7 bases. This chain's CDR3 is CASSLVDSSGANVLTF. CDR3 sequence (DNA): TGTGCCAGCAGCTTAGTGGACAGCTCTGGGGCCAACGTCCTGACTTTC.

The rearrangement joins TRBV4-3 to TRBJ1-1, with unresolved D. Judging by the DNA end, TRBJ2-2 fits better; the J call may be wrong. CDR1 is LGHNA and CDR2 is YSLEER in the germline V gene. The CDR3 runs to 16 residues. The CDR3 DNA is TGCGCCAGCAGCCAAGAGGGCAACTTTCACACCGGGGAGCTGTTTTTT. Translating gives CASSQEGNFHTGELFF.

This clonotype was found many times. The chain joins TRBV19 to TRBJ1-5; possible D gene TRBD1, 5 bases. V shed 5 bases and J shed 0 bases, with 11 bases lying between them. The CDR3 covers 15 residues. Germline V gene lookup returns CDR1 LNHDA and CDR2 SQIVND (reference sequence). DNA of the CDR3: TGTGCCAGTAGTCCGGGGCAGATTAGCAATCAGCCCCAGCATTTT. As protein: CASSPGQISNQPQHF.

The rearrangement uses TRBV29-1 and TRBJ1-5; D not certain. CDR3 length: 13 residues. CDR1 and CDR2 from the germline V gene are SQVTM and ANQGSEA. The V end was cut by 6 bases, the J end by 5 bases, with 14 bases between. The CDR3 sequence: CSVAAYFDQPQHF. The CDR3 DNA follows: TGCAGCGTCGCCGCTTATTTCGATCAGCCCCAGCATTTT.

This clonotype came up a few times. The chain combines TRBV12-5 with TRBJ2-3, with 11 positions matching TRBD2. Germline V lookup: CDR1 LGHNT, CDR2 FRNRAP. The CDR3 runs to 16 residues. J was trimmed by 4 bases and V by 0 bases; bases with no gene match: 3. CDR3 protein: CASGLVLAGEADTQYF. For the CDR3, the DNA is TGTGCTAGTGGTTTGGTACTAGCGGGAGAAGCAGATACGCAGTATTTT.

The genes are TRBV3-1 and TRBJ2-5; a possible D gene is TRBD2 (6 bases). Gene TRBJ2-7 matches the end of the DNA better, so the J call may be wrong. This CDR3 contains 15 residues. The germline V gene has CDR1 LGHDT and CDR2 YNNKEL (reference sequence). CDR3 coding DNA: TGTGCCAGCAGCCCTGGAGGGGCAGGGTCCTACGAGCAGTACTTC. It yields the protein CASSPGGAGSYEQYF.

The rearrangement links TRBV12-3 or TRBV12-4 to TRBJ2-2; unclear D gene. The V end lost 5 bases, the J end lost 4 bases, and 20 bases lay between the germline ends. This CDR3 comprises 17 residues. CDR3 protein: CASSLDVGPDSTGELFF. CDR3 DNA: TGTGCCAGCAGTCTTGATGTGGGCCCCGATAGCACCGGGGAGCTGTTTTTT.

The gene calls are TRBV5-1 and TRBJ2-7; 7 nucleotides agree with TRBD1. Germline V gene lookup returns CDR1 SGHRS and CDR2 YFSETQ. The V gene end was trimmed by 7 bases and the J gene end by 2 bases; junction bases not matched to a gene: 6. This CDR3 is built from 13 residues. CDR3 amino acids: CASAPGQTYEQYF. The CDR3, as DNA: TGCGCCAGCGCCCCGGGACAGACCTACGAGCAGTACTTC.

The gene calls are TRBV7-2 and TRBJ2-5, with 11 bases that match TRBD2. The J call may be mistaken, given a closer DNA end match to TRBJ2-7. Germline V gene data show CDR1 as SGHTA and CDR2 as FQGNSA. The CDR3 has 15 amino acids. DNA of the CDR3: TGTGCCAGCAGCCGACTAGCGGGAAAATCCTACGAGCAGTACTTC. Translated: CASSRLAGKSYEQYF.

In its sample, this clonotype was seen a few times. The J gene is TRBJ1-2, the V gene TRBV25-1; TRBD1 matches 8 bases. The CDR3 covers 14 residues. The germline V gene encodes CDR1 MGHDK and CDR2 SYGVNS. In nucleotides, the CDR3 is TGTGTTCCATGTGGAGAAGGACAGGGTGATGGCTACACCTTC. Protein product: CVPCGEGQGDGYTF.

The V gene is TRBV11-2, the J gene TRBJ2-4; maybe TRBD2 (6 bases). The CDR3 covers 15 residues. The V end lost 1 base, the J end lost 6 bases, and 13 bases lay between the germline ends. Looked up from germline, CDR1 is SGHAT and CDR2 is FQNNGV. The CDR3 reads CASSLVPQGGNIQYF. CDR3 DNA sequence: TGTGCCAGCAGCTTAGTTCCCCAGGGAGGAAACATTCAGTACTTC.

V and J are TRBV7-3 and TRBJ2-5; D not certain. The ends were cut back, 3 bases at V and 3 bases at J, with 11 bases in the middle. Per germline, CDR1 SGHTA and CDR2 FQGTGA. The CDR3 is made up of 14 amino acids. The CDR3 nucleotides are TGTGCCAGCAGCTTGGGCAGCCTGGAAGAGACCCAGTACTTC. Its translation: CASSLGSLEETQYF. Filled out from reference TRBV7-3 and TRBJ2-5, the complete variable domain reads GAGVSQTPSNKVTEKGKYVELRCDPISGHTALYWYRQSLGQGPEFLIYFQGTGAADDSGLPNDRFFAVRPEGSVSTLKIQRTERGDSAVYLCASSLGSLEETQYFGPGTRLLVL.

A few counts support this clonotype. The chain has TRBV20-1 and TRBJ2-3, with 7 bases aligning to TRBD2. This CDR3 has 14 amino acids. V lost 6 bases and J lost 5; bases outside the gene matches: 11. CDR1 and CDR2 (germline): DFQATT, SNEGSKA (reference sequence). CDR3 sequence: CSAGSGGPIDTQYF. For the CDR3, the DNA is TGCAGTGCAGGGTCGGGAGGACCCATAGATACGCAGTATTTT.

The chain joins TRBV12-3 or TRBV12-4 to TRBJ1-1, with D hard to call. The CDR3 totals 13 residues. Trimming cost V 7 bases and J 0 bases, with 9 bases left between them. CDR3 coding DNA: TGTGCCAGCATAGAGGGCTTGAACACTGAAGCTTTCTTT. This translates into CASIEGLNTEAFF.

The chain recombines TRBV2 with TRBJ1-2, with D possibly matching TRBD1 (6 bases). There are 13 residues in the CDR3. Trimming removed 5 bases from V and 1 base from J, with 8 bases in between. The germline gives CDR1 SNHLY, CDR2 FYNNEI. The CDR3 loop reads CASSWDINYGYTF. CDR3 DNA: TGTGCCAGCAGTTGGGACATTAACTATGGCTACACCTTC.

CDR3 coding DNA: TGTGCCTGTGACAGGGGGCCGGCCAAAAACATTCAGTACTTC. Amino acid sequence: CACDRGPAKNIQYF. This chain connects TRBV30 to TRBJ2-4; TRBD1 matches at 10 bases. CDR3 length: 14 amino acids. In germline, CDR1 is GTSNPN, CDR2 SVGIG (reference sequence). Unmatched junction bases numbered 3, after V lost 6 bases and J lost 1 base.

The chain is built from TRBV4-2 and TRBJ2-4, with TRBD2 matching 10 bases. The germline V gene has CDR1 LGHNA and CDR2 YNFKEQ. The CDR3 has 19 residues. V gave up 2 bases and J gave up 3 bases; unmatched junction bases: 13. CDR3 in DNA: TGTGCCAGCAGCCAATCCCCCTCTAGCGGGAGAAGGGTCAAAAACATTCAGTACTTC. Its translation is CASSQSPSSGRRVKNIQYF.

In this sample, this clonotype turned up a few times. V is TRBV7-9 and J is TRBJ2-7, with 9 positions matching TRBD1. The CDR3 spans 16 residues. J lost 2 bases, V lost 4 bases, and 9 bases had no gene match. Germline V gene lookup returns CDR1 SEHNR and CDR2 FQNEAQ (reference sequence). The chain's CDR3 is CASSSPMGQGPYEQYF. DNA for the CDR3: TGTGCCAGCAGCTCACCTATGGGACAGGGACCCTACGAGCAGTACTTC.

This clonotype was observed many times. This chain joins TRBV5-1 and TRBJ2-5; D remains unclear. V lost 4 bases and J 2 bases, leaving 9 bases between the germline ends. This CDR3 contains 13 residues. Germline V lookup: CDR1 SGHRS, CDR2 YFSETQ. The CDR3 here is CASSVTQQETQYF. The DNA of the CDR3 is TGCGCCAGCAGCGTCACACAACAAGAGACCCAGTACTTC.

This chain connects TRBV5-1 to TRBJ1-6; D gene ambiguous. The CDR3 totals 14 residues. V was cut by 0 bases and J by 10 bases, with 11 bases left in between. CDR1 and CDR2 (germline): SGHRS, YFSETQ. The CDR3 reads CASSLVGTRSPLHF. The CDR3 DNA reads TGCGCCAGCAGCTTGGTTGGAACTCGATCACCCCTCCACTTT.

This clonotype has just a few counts. This chain joins TRBV4-3 and TRBJ2-7; no reliable D call. This CDR3 has 14 residues. Germline CDR1 is LGHNA and CDR2 is YSLEER. V lost 1 base to trimming and J lost 1 base, with 8 bases between them. The CDR3 DNA reads as TGCGCCAGCAGCCAAGGTCGCAGTTCCTACGAGCAGTACTTC. As protein: CASSQGRSSYEQYF.